The present T cell receptor beta chain was sequenced within a study of shared clonotypes between healthy human individuals. Generated by immunoSEQ multiplex PCR, the TCRdb table keeps only in-frame clones and is missing some. The data show roughly 1,000,000 clones, about 84% seen once. Per germline, CDR1 SGHNT and CDR2 YYREEE (reference sequence). Trimming took off 0 bases at V and 7 bases at J, with 8 bases between the two ends. The CDR3 spans 13 residues. Study-wide results and caveats: Sample collection involved blood only; tissue repertoires are likely different.

In the case of this clone: Its antigen is as yet unknown.

This chain uses TRBV5-4 with TRBJ2-1; TRBD2 is a possible D gene (6 bases). This TCR came from a man aged 18-30 years in good health. Some clones in this sample may be carry-over from other donors' samples. Sequencing was done on a sample of memory CD4+ T cells from PBMCs. Stated subset: CD45RA-negative fraction. CDR3 DNA sequence: TGTGCCAGCAGCTTGGAGGCGGGAAATGAGCAGTTCTTC. Translation gives CASSLEAGNEQFF. The whole variable domain, remainder taken from reference TRBV5-4 and TRBJ2-1, is ETGVTQSPTHLIKTRGQQVTLRCSSQSGHNTVSWYQQALGQGPQFIFQYYREEENGRGNFPPRFSGLQFPNYSSELNVNALELDDSALYLCASSLEAGNEQFFGPGTRLTVL.